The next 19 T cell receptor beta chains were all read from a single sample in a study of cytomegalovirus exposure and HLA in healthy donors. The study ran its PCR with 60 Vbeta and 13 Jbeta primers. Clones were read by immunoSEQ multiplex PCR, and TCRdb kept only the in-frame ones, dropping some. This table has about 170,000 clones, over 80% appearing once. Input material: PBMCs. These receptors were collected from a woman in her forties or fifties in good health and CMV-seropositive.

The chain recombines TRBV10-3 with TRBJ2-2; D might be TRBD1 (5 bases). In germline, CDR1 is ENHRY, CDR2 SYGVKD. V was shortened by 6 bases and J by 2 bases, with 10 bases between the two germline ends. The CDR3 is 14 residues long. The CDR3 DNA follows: TGTGCCATCAGCCAAGACAGAAACACCGGGGAGCTGTTTTTT. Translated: CAISQDRNTGELFF.

The CDR3 nucleotides are TGTGCCAGCAGCGTAGGAGGGGGGGTGAACACTGAAGCTTTCTTT. Protein sequence: CASSVGGGVNTEAFF. The chain carries TRBV9 and TRBJ1-1; a weak D match, TRBD1 (6 bases). Germline CDR1 SGDLS, CDR2 YYNGEE. V lost 0 bases to trimming and J lost 0 bases, with 9 bases between them. This CDR3 has 15 amino acids.

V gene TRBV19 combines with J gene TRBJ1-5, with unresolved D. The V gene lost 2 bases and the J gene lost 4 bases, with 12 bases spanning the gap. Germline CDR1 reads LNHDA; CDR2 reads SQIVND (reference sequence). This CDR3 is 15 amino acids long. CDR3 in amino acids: CASSILAQNNQPQHF. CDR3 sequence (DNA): TGTGCCAGTAGTATACTGGCTCAGAATAATCAGCCCCAGCATTTT. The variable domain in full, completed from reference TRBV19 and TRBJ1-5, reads DGGITQSPKYLFRKEGQNVTLSCEQNLNHDAMYWYRQDPGQGLRLIYYSQIVNDFQKGDIAEGYSVSREKKESFPLTVTSAQKNPTAFYLCASSILAQNNQPQHFGDGTRLSIL.

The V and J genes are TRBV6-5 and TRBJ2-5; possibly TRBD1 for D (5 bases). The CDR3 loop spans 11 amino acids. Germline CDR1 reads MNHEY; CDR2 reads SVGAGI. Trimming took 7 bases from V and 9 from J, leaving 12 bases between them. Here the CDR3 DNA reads TGTGCCAGCACCCTATTAGGGGCCCAGTACTTC. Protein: CASTLLGAQYF.

The CDR3 protein is CAWSVPVSKETQYF. In nucleotides, the CDR3 is TGTGCCTGGAGTGTACCGGTCTCGAAAGAGACCCAGTACTTC. The J gene is TRBJ2-5, the V gene TRBV30; D is undetermined. Deletions cut 0 bases from V and 3 bases from J, with 11 bases between. The germline V gene encodes CDR1 GTSNPN and CDR2 SVGIG (reference sequence). CDR3 size: 14 residues.

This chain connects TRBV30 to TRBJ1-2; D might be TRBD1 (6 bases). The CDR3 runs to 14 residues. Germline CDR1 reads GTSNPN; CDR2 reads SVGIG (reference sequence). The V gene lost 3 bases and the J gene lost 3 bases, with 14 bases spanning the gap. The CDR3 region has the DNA TGTGCCTGGAGCCGAGGGACAACCGACTATGGCTACACCTTC. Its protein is CAWSRGTTDYGYTF.

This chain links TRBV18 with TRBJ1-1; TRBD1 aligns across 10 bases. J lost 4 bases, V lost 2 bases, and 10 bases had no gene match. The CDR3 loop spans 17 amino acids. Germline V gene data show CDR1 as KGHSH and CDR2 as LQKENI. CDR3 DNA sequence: TGTGCCAGCTCACCAACAATTACCGGGACAGGGGCCACTGAAGCTTTCTTT. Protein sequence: CASSPTITGTGATEAFF.

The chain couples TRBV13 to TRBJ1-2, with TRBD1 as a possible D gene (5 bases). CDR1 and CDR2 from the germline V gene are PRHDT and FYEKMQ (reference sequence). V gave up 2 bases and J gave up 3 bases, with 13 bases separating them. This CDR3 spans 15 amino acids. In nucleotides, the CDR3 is TGTGCCAGCAGCTTATCGCCTCAGGGCCACTATGGCTACACCTTC. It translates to CASSLSPQGHYGYTF.

The DNA of the CDR3 is TGTGCCAGCAGCCCTATCCAGGACAGGCCCGCTAACTATGGCTACACCTTC. Translated: CASSPIQDRPANYGYTF. V is TRBV11-2 and J is TRBJ1-2, with 7 bases lining up with TRBD1. J gave up 0 bases and V 5 bases, and 12 bases lay outside the gene matches. This CDR3 contains 17 residues. Per the germline V gene, CDR1 is SGHAT and CDR2 is FQNNGV. The full variable domain, completed using reference TRBV11-2 and TRBJ1-2, is EAGVAQSPRYKIIEKRQSVAFWCNPISGHATLYWYQQILGQGPKLLIQFQNNGVVDDSQLPKDRFSAERLKGVDSTLKIQPAKLEDSAVYLCASSPIQDRPANYGYTFGSGTRLTVV.

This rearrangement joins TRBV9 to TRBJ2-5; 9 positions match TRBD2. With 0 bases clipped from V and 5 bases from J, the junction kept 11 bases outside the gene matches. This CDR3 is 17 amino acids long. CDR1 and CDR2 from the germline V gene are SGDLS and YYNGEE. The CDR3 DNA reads TGTGCCAGCAGCGTAGACGGTTCAGCGGGGGGTCGGGAGACCCAGTACTTC. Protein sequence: CASSVDGSAGGRETQYF.

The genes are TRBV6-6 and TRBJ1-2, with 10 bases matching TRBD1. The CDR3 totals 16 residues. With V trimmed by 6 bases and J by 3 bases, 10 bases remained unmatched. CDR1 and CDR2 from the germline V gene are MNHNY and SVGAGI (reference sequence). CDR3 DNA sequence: TGTGCCAGCAGACGACGGCCTGGACAGGGGGACTATGGCTACACCTTC. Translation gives CASRRRPGQGDYGYTF.

The CDR3 loop reads CASSLSAGSQETQYF. DNA for the CDR3: TGTGCCAGCAGCTTATCGGCCGGGAGCCAAGAGACCCAGTACTTC. The chain links TRBV7-2 to TRBJ2-5; maybe TRBD2 (6 bases). V lost 2 bases and J 1 base, leaving 11 bases between the germline ends. Germline CDR1 SGHTA, CDR2 FQGNSA. The CDR3 loop spans 15 amino acids.

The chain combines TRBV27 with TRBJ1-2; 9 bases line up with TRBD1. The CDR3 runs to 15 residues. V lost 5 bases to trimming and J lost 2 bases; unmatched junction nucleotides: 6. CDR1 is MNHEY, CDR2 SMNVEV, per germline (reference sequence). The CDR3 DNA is TGTGCCAGCAGTCCCCGGACAGGGGCCAACTATGGCTACACCTTC. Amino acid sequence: CASSPRTGANYGYTF.

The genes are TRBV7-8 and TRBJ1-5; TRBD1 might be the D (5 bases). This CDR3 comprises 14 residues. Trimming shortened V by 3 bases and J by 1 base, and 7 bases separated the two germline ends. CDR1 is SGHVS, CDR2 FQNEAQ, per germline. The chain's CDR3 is CASSLDISNQPQHF. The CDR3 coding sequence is TGTGCCAGCAGCTTGGACATAAGCAATCAGCCCCAGCATTTT.

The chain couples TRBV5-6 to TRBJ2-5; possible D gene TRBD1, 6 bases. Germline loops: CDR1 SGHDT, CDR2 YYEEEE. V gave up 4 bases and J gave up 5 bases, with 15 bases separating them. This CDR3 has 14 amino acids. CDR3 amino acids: CASSRTGNHETQYF. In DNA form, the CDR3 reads TGTGCCAGCAGCCGTACAGGGAATCACGAGACCCAGTACTTC. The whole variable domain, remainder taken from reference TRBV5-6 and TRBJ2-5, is DAGVTQSPTHLIKTRGQQVTLRCSPKSGHDTVSWYQQALGQGPQFIFQYYEEEERQRGNFPDRFSGHQFPNYSSELNVNALLLGDSALYLCASSRTGNHETQYFGPGTRLLVL.

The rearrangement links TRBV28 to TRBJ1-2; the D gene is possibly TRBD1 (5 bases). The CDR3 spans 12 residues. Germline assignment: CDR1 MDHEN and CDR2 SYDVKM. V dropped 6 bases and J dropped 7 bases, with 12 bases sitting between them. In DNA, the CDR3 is TGTGCCAGCAGCCGACAGAGTCGTGGCTACACCTTC. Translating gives CASSRQSRGYTF.

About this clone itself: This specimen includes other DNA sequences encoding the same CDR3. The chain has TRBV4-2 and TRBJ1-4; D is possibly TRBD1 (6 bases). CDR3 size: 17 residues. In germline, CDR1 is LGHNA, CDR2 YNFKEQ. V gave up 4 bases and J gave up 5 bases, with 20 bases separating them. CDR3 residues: CASSRGHQKGLNEKLFF. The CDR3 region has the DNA TGTGCCAGCAGCCGGGGACACCAAAAGGGGCTAAATGAAAAACTGTTTTTT.

Here the CDR3 reads CASSQVGEGDVFF. CDR3 sequence (DNA): TGTGCCAGCAGCCAAGTTGGGGAGGGGGACGTTTTCTTC. The genes are TRBV4-2 and TRBJ2-1; D perhaps matches TRBD2 (7 bases). Germline V gene sequence: CDR1 LGHNA, CDR2 YNFKEQ. This CDR3 region has 13 residues. V lost 1 base and J 16 bases, leaving 17 bases between the germline ends.

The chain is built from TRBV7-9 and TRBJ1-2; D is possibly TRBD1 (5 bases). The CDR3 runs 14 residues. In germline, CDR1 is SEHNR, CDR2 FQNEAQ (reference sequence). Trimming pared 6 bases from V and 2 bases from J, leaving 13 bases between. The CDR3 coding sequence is TGTGCCAGCAGGCCGGGACGGGGGAACTATGGCTACACCTTC. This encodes CASRPGRGNYGYTF.